These 23 T cell receptor beta chains share one sample of origin, sequenced in a study of cytomegalovirus exposure and HLA in healthy donors. Both 60 Vbeta primers and 13 Jbeta primers went into the PCR. Sequencing used immunoSEQ multiplex PCR; TCRdb keeps in-frame clones, though not all of them. Seen here are approximately 42,000 clones, about 85% observed once, and the top ten hold under 3%. Sequencing was performed on PBMCs. The receptor source for this set is a man in his fifties in good health and CMV-seronegative.

The chain couples TRBV11-2 to TRBJ2-7, with a weak D call TRBD2 (6 bases). This CDR3 comprises 16 residues. Deletions cut 3 bases from V and 7 bases from J, with 22 bases between. Looked up from germline, CDR1 is SGHAT and CDR2 is FQNNGV. The CDR3 spells CASSFFVEASVSEQYF. DNA of the CDR3: TGTGCCAGCAGCTTTTTCGTGGAGGCTAGCGTTTCGGAGCAGTACTTC.

The chain uses TRBV27 and TRBJ1-5; 7 nucleotides line up with TRBD1. V trimming: 6 bases; J trimming: 4 bases; junction bases outside the gene matches: 15. This CDR3 is built from 17 residues. The V gene's germline CDR1 is MNHEY and CDR2 SMNVEV (reference sequence). The CDR3 region has the DNA TGTGCCAGCAGCCTCGCCGGGGACAGCGTACGGAATCAGCCCCAGCATTTT. Translating gives CASSLAGDSVRNQPQHF.

The chain is built from TRBV14 and TRBJ1-2, with 10 bases that match TRBD1. Germline CDR1 is SGHDN and CDR2 is FVKESK. V trimming: 1 base; J trimming: 4 bases; junction bases outside the gene matches: 0. The CDR3 loop spans 14 amino acids. The chain's CDR3 is CASSQGQGAYGYTF. CDR3 DNA sequence: TGTGCCAGCAGCCAAGGACAGGGGGCCTATGGCTACACCTTC.

This rearrangement joins TRBV9 to TRBJ2-1; D is possibly TRBD2 (6 bases). Looked up from germline, CDR1 is SGDLS and CDR2 is YYNGEE. The V and J ends lost 7 bases and 10 bases respectively, with 15 bases between them. This CDR3 is 12 amino acids long. The CDR3 spells CASGGSGWEQFF. Written as DNA, the CDR3 is TGTGCCAGCGGTGGGAGCGGGTGGGAGCAGTTCTTC. Variable domain in full (rest from reference TRBV9 and TRBJ2-1): DSGVTQTPKHLITATGQRVTLRCSPRSGDLSVYWYQQSLDQGLQFLIQYYNGEERAKGNILERFSAQQFPDLHSELNLSSLELGDSALYFCASGGSGWEQFFGPGTRLTVL.

This clone was counted only a few times. V gene TRBV7-8 combines with J gene TRBJ2-7, with TRBD1 matching 7 bases. Trimming removed 1 base from V and 6 bases from J; junction bases left unmatched: 3. Germline-derived CDR1 and CDR2 are SGHVS and FQNEAQ. This CDR3 has 13 amino acids. The CDR3 loop reads CASSLEGAAEQYF. The CDR3 DNA follows: TGTGCCAGCAGCTTAGAGGGGGCAGCCGAGCAGTACTTC.

The table lists this clone with a few counts. The chain combines TRBV7-2 with TRBJ1-1; 8 bases map to TRBD1. Trimming cost V 5 bases and J 6 bases; bases outside gene matches: 5. The V gene's germline CDR1 is SGHTA and CDR2 FQGNSA. The length of the CDR3 is 13 residues. DNA of the CDR3: TGTGCCAGCAGCCAGCAGGGGGCATCTGAAGCTTTCTTT. Its translation: CASSQQGASEAFF.

The chain recombines TRBV7-3 with TRBJ1-2; 10 bases fit TRBD1. V lost 2 bases and J lost 8; bases outside the gene matches: 2. The CDR3 covers 13 residues. Germline V gene sequence: CDR1 SGHTA, CDR2 FQGTGA. The chain's CDR3 is CASSLGDRGGYTF. CDR3 in DNA: TGTGCCAGCAGCTTAGGGGACAGGGGAGGCTACACCTTC.

V gene TRBV28 combines with J gene TRBJ2-3; 13 positions match TRBD2. The germline gives CDR1 MDHEN, CDR2 SYDVKM. The J segment lost 0 bases and the V segment lost 4 bases, leaving 13 bases of the junction unmatched. The CDR3 spans 20 residues. This CDR3 is CASSSQIRLAGGASTDTQYF. CDR3 DNA sequence: TGTGCCAGCAGTTCCCAGATCAGACTAGCGGGAGGCGCTAGCACAGATACGCAGTATTTT.

This chain joins TRBV2 and TRBJ1-3; weak D call: TRBD1 (5 bases). The CDR3 sequence is 12 residues long. Germline V lookup: CDR1 SNHLY, CDR2 FYNNEI. Trimming removed 7 bases from V and 12 bases from J, with 16 bases in between. CDR3 DNA sequence: TGTGCCAGCACCAGGGCCTCGGGGGGCATATATTTT. Its translation: CASTRASGGIYF.

This clone was counted a few times. The chain combines TRBV29-1 with TRBJ2-1; 8 bases are a match to TRBD2. The ends lost 7 bases at V and 8 bases at J; junction bases unmatched: 16. CDR1 and CDR2 (germline): SQVTM, ANQGSEA. CDR3 length equals 15 residues. The chain's CDR3 is CSAYRGGLGDDEQFF. The CDR3 DNA is TGCAGCGCTTACCGGGGGGGACTAGGAGACGATGAGCAGTTCTTC.

The gene calls are TRBV2 and TRBJ1-2; weak D call: TRBD1 (5 bases). The germline V and J ends were trimmed by 4 bases and 6 bases, with 15 bases remaining between them. Germline-derived CDR1 and CDR2 are SNHLY and FYNNEI. The CDR3 is 14 amino acids. CDR3 loop: CASSAGRGIDGYTF. The CDR3 bases are TGTGCCAGCAGTGCCGGTCGGGGGATAGATGGCTACACCTTC.

A word on this clone: Compared with germline, one end of the junction differs, possibly owing to a read error. The chain employs TRBV7-9 and TRBJ2-2; no clear D. Germline V CDR1 and CDR2: SEHNR, FQNEAQ (reference sequence). This CDR3 comprises 13 residues. The CDR3 DNA sequence: TGTTCCAGCAGCTTAAAGCCCTCCGGGGAGCTGTTTTTT. It specifies CSSSLKPSGELFF.

In this sample, this clone turned up once. The germline gene is not matched at one end of the junction; a read error may be the cause. The chain links TRBV7-9 to TRBJ2-2; no clear D gene. Germline V gives CDR1 SEHNR, CDR2 FQNEAQ (reference sequence). This CDR3 has 12 amino acids. This CDR3 is CSSSLVVWELFF. CDR3 in DNA: TGTTCCAGCAGCTTAGTTGTCTGGGAGCTGTTTTTT.

J is TRBJ1-5 and V is TRBV19; D gene unclear. The germline gives CDR1 LNHDA, CDR2 SQIVND (reference sequence). Trimming removed 6 bases from V and 1 base from J, with 16 bases in between. The CDR3 has 16 amino acids. The CDR3 DNA follows: TGTGCCAGTAGGGGCTCGGGGTTCCAGAGCAATCAGCCCCAGCATTTT. Translation gives CASRGSGFQSNQPQHF.

Remarks on this clone: A read error is likely, as this CDR3 ends without the conserved phenylalanine or tryptophan. The DNA is left out, because the CDR3 cannot be placed on it with certainty; the CDR3 is given as TCRdb lists it. The rearrangement uses TRBV28 and TRBJ2-7; TRBD2 is the table's D call, not checked against the DNA. Germline V gives CDR1 MDHEN, CDR2 SYDVKM. The CDR3 is 11 residues long, ends included. The CDR3 sequence is CASTGGGTSGL.

The chain recombines TRBV19 with TRBJ2-2; 13 positions match TRBD2. The CDR3 is 18 amino acids. J lost 6 bases, V lost 5 bases, and 12 bases had no gene match. Germline CDR1 LNHDA, CDR2 SQIVND (reference sequence). The CDR3 coding sequence is TGTGCCAGTAGTTATCGTAGGACTAGCGGGAGTCCACCCGGGGAGCTGTTTTTT. Its translation is CASSYRRTSGSPPGELFF.

This chain connects TRBV28 to TRBJ1-1; 11 bases match TRBD1. CDR1 and CDR2 from the germline V gene are MDHEN and SYDVKM. This CDR3 has 15 amino acids. V gave up 3 bases and J gave up 3 bases; unmatched junction bases: 3. The CDR3 DNA follows: TGTGCCAGCAGTTTTCCGGGACAGGGGGACACTGAAGCTTTCTTT. Translating gives CASSFPGQGDTEAFF.

The chain carries TRBV7-3 and TRBJ1-1; D remains ambiguous. This CDR3 comprises 13 residues. Trimming removed 0 bases at V and 0 bases at J, with 2 bases between. In germline, CDR1 is SGHTA, CDR2 FQGTGA. DNA of the CDR3: TGTGCCAGCAGCTTAACCGTGAACACTGAAGCTTTCTTT. Translation gives CASSLTVNTEAFF.

The genes are TRBV7-9 and TRBJ1-2, with a possible D match to TRBD1 (5 bases). V lost 6 bases, J lost 4 bases, and 18 bases lay in between. This CDR3 is built from 15 residues. CDR1 and CDR2 from the germline V gene are SEHNR and FQNEAQ (reference sequence). The CDR3 sequence: CASSLRVDNSYGYTF. CDR3 DNA sequence: TGTGCCAGCAGTCTAAGGGTGGACAACAGCTATGGCTACACCTTC.

This rearrangement joins TRBV9 to TRBJ2-7, with D possibly TRBD2 on 6 matching bases. Germline V gives CDR1 SGDLS, CDR2 YYNGEE. The length of the CDR3 is 15 residues. Trimming shortened V by 0 bases and J by 1 base, and 11 bases separated the two germline ends. The DNA for the CDR3 is TGTGCCAGCAGCGTAGGGGGGGACCAATCCTACGAGCAGTACTTC. It yields the protein CASSVGGDQSYEQYF.

This chain uses TRBV30 with TRBJ2-5; 8 bases line up with TRBD2. The CDR3 is 13 residues long. The V gene's germline CDR1 is GTSNPN and CDR2 SVGIG (reference sequence). After removal of 1 base from V and 7 bases from J, the junction contained 5 bases not matched to a gene. This CDR3 is CAWSGGLEGTQYF. In nucleotides, the CDR3 is TGTGCCTGGAGTGGGGGACTAGAAGGGACCCAGTACTTC.

CDR3 protein: CAWDSNTEAFF. The CDR3 DNA follows: TGTGCCTGGGACAGTAACACTGAAGCTTTCTTT. V is TRBV30 and J is TRBJ1-1; D may be TRBD1 (5 bases). Germline V gene sequence: CDR1 GTSNPN, CDR2 SVGIG (reference sequence). The CDR3 runs 11 residues. Trimming removed 5 bases from V and 2 bases from J, with 6 bases in between.

This chain uses TRBV12-1 with TRBJ2-1; the DNA was not compared with TRBD2, the D call given in the table. TRBV12-1 is shown as a pseudogene. This CDR3 comprises 15 residues. In nucleotides, the CDR3 is TGTGCCAGCAGCTGCGGAGAGAACTCCTACAATGAGCAGTTCTTC. Translation gives CASSCGENSYNEQFF.